Below, one T cell receptor beta chain is given with its context. As yet, its antigen is unknown. These data are taken from a study of neoadjuvant nivolumab and ipilimumab in lung cancer. For the study at large: The combination arm added day-1 ipilimumab 1 mg/kg to nivolumab 3 mg/kg on days 1, 15, 29. The study's findings and limits: Pathologic regression was not significantly tied to TCR clonality. Only two of four nivolumab-treated tumors gained richness and clonality by surgery. Higher pretherapy blood TCR richness went with higher resected-tumor richness.

Produced via immunoSEQ multiplex PCR; TCRdb's table is partial and in-frame only. Counted here are over 25,000 clones, approximately 80% occurring once; the ten biggest clones make up approximately 5.9%. The J segment lost 6 bases and the V segment lost 4 bases, leaving 5 bases of the junction unmatched. Germline values: CDR1 MNHNS, CDR2 SASEGT. The CDR3 has 14 residues. V gene TRBV6-1 combines with J gene TRBJ2-2; 7 bases fit TRBD1. The sample was peripheral blood, taken before neoadjuvant nivolumab, alone or with ipilimumab. The TCR originated in an adult with non-small cell lung cancer. The CDR3 nucleotides are TGTGCCAGCAGTGCAGACAGGGAGCCCGGGGAGCTGTTTTTT. Protein product: CASSADREPGELFF.